A single sample gave rise to the 29 T cell receptor beta chains below, sequenced in a study of cytomegalovirus exposure and HLA in healthy donors. Method: immunoSEQ multiplex PCR; TCRdb's copy keeps in-frame clones and lacks some. This table has 100,000 or so clones, less than 85% appearing once. The sequenced sample was PBMCs. The receptors shown here come from a man younger than 30 in good health and CMV-seropositive.

The chain recombines TRBV6-6 with TRBJ1-1, with 7 bases aligning to TRBD1. CDR1 is MNHNY, CDR2 SVGAGI, per germline (reference sequence). The CDR3 consists of 14 residues. Germline trimming cut 8 bases from V and 0 bases from J; bases unmatched to any gene: 6. DNA for the CDR3: TGTGCCAGCGGGCAAGGGGGCCTGAACACTGAAGCTTTCTTT. Amino acids: CASGQGGLNTEAFF.

This clone has a handful of counts. J is TRBJ2-1 and V is TRBV7-6; 7 bases are a match to TRBD2. The CDR3 runs to 15 residues. With V trimmed by 5 bases and J by 3 bases, 7 bases remained unmatched. CDR1 SGHVS and CDR2 FNYEAQ come from the germline V gene. CDR3 in amino acids: CASSGGGSIYNEQFF. For the CDR3, the DNA is TGTGCCAGCAGCGGTGGCGGGAGTATCTACAATGAGCAGTTCTTC.

The chain carries TRBV27 and TRBJ1-2; D is unresolved. Deletions cut 5 bases from V and 4 bases from J, with 11 bases between. Germline V gene sequence: CDR1 MNHEY, CDR2 SMNVEV (reference sequence). The CDR3 consists of 13 residues. This CDR3 reads CASSPSEIYGYTF. CDR3 sequence (DNA): TGTGCCAGCAGTCCATCGGAGATCTATGGCTACACCTTC.

The rearrangement links TRBV9 to TRBJ1-2; 7 positions match TRBD1. The germline V gene encodes CDR1 SGDLS and CDR2 YYNGEE. V lost 4 bases and J lost 6; bases outside the gene matches: 3. The CDR3 has 12 residues. CDR3 coding DNA: TGTGCCAGCAGCTCAGACAGGGATGGCTACACCTTC. It codes for CASSSDRDGYTF.

The chain has TRBV5-1 and TRBJ1-4; perhaps TRBD1 as D (5 bases). The CDR3 consists of 15 residues. The germline V gene has CDR1 SGHRS and CDR2 YFSETQ. Trimming pared 0 bases from V and 6 bases from J, leaving 12 bases between. CDR3 coding DNA: TGCGCCAGCAGCTTGGGGGTAGGAGGGGATGAAAAACTGTTTTTT. Translating it yields CASSLGVGGDEKLFF.

The chain carries TRBV21-1 and TRBJ2-7; the table assigns TRBD2, which was not confirmed against the DNA. TRBV21-1 is annotated as a pseudogene. This CDR3 region has 14 residues. CDR3 sequence: CASSKAPGAYEQYV. The CDR3 region has the DNA TGTGCCAGCAGCAAAGCACCCGGAGCCTACGAGCAGTACGTC.

The chain couples TRBV15 to TRBJ2-7, with 8 bases identical to TRBD2. CDR3 length: 15 residues. CDR1 and CDR2 from the germline V gene are LNHNV and YYDKDF (reference sequence). The J segment lost 3 bases and the V segment lost 3 bases, leaving 7 bases of the junction unmatched. CDR3 nucleotides: TGTGCCACCAGCAGGGCGGGAGGCCCGGTCTACGAGCAGTACTTC. Its protein is CATSRAGGPVYEQYF. Filled out from reference TRBV15 and TRBJ2-7, the complete variable domain reads DAMVIQNPRYQVTQFGKPVTLSCSQTLNHNVMYWYQQKSSQAPKLLFHYYDKDFNNEADTPDNFQSRRPNTSFCFLDIRSPGLGDTAMYLCATSRAGGPVYEQYFGPGTRLTVT.

This sequence joins TRBV15 and TRBJ2-1, with D possibly TRBD2 on 5 matching bases. The V and J ends lost 5 bases and 9 bases respectively, with 14 bases between them. This CDR3 contains 13 residues. CDR1 is LNHNV and CDR2 is YYDKDF in the germline V gene (reference sequence). CDR3 protein: CATSLVGVGEQFF. The CDR3 coding sequence is TGTGCCACCAGCCTCGTGGGAGTCGGTGAGCAGTTCTTC. The entire variable domain, with the rest obtained from reference TRBV15 and TRBJ2-1, is as follows: DAMVIQNPRYQVTQFGKPVTLSCSQTLNHNVMYWYQQKSSQAPKLLFHYYDKDFNNEADTPDNFQSRRPNTSFCFLDIRSPGLGDTAMYLCATSLVGVGEQFFGPGTRLTVL.

This clone is medium-sized within its sample. The chain carries TRBV2 and TRBJ1-1, with a weak D call TRBD1 (5 bases). CDR3 size: 13 residues. Germline V gene sequence: CDR1 SNHLY, CDR2 FYNNEI. The germline V and J ends were trimmed by 6 bases and 1 base, with 9 bases remaining between them. CDR3 residues: CASRLDRNTEAFF. The CDR3 region has the DNA TGTGCCAGCAGGCTCGACAGGAACACTGAAGCTTTCTTT.

This clone was seen more than once but under ten times. The CDR3 DNA sequence: TGTGCCAGCAGTGACTTTCCAGATTTGTACACTGAAGCTTTCTTT. Translation: CASSDFPDLYTEAFF. The chain has TRBV6-1 and TRBJ1-1; D not certain. In germline, CDR1 is MNHNS, CDR2 SASEGT. Trimming shortened V by 3 bases and J by 3 bases, and 14 bases separated the two germline ends. The CDR3 runs 15 residues.

The chain couples TRBV7-9 to TRBJ2-2; 10 bases map to TRBD2. The CDR3 has 18 residues. Germline V gives CDR1 SEHNR, CDR2 FQNEAQ (reference sequence). The V segment lost 1 base and the J segment 6 bases; nucleotides outside the gene matches: 11. The CDR3 reads CASSLVPGLAAGAGELFF. As DNA, the CDR3 is TGTGCCAGCAGCTTAGTCCCCGGACTAGCGGCGGGGGCCGGGGAGCTGTTTTTT.

The chain combines TRBV4-2 with TRBJ1-1; no firm D call. Germline-derived CDR1 and CDR2 are LGHNA and YNFKEQ. Trimming pared 4 bases from V and 5 bases from J, leaving 11 bases between. The CDR3 has 13 residues. The CDR3 spells CASSLKRKTEAFF. DNA for the CDR3: TGTGCCAGCAGCCTGAAGAGAAAAACTGAAGCTTTCTTT.

V and J are TRBV11-3 and TRBJ2-1, with a tentative D call TRBD1 (5 bases). V shed 3 bases and J shed 1 base, with 7 bases lying between them. Germline V gene sequence: CDR1 SGHNT, CDR2 YENEEA. CDR3 size: 14 residues. Here the CDR3 DNA reads TGTGCCAGCAGCTTTGGGGCGTCCTACAATGAGCAGTTCTTC. This encodes CASSFGASYNEQFF. The full variable domain, in which reference TRBV11-3 and TRBJ2-1 provide the parts outside the CDR3, is EAGVVQSPRYKIIEKKQPVAFWCNPISGHNTLYWYLQNLGQGPELLIRYENEEAVDDSQLPKDRFSAERLKGVDSTLKIQPAELGDSAVYLCASSFGASYNEQFFGPGTRLTVL.

The rearrangement uses TRBV6-5 and TRBJ1-5; TRBD1 might be the D (5 bases). Per the germline V gene, CDR1 is MNHEY and CDR2 is SVGAGI. This CDR3 spans 15 amino acids. Trimming took off 6 bases at V and 0 bases at J, with 12 bases between the two ends. The CDR3 DNA follows: TGTGCCAGCAGGCCCCGGGGGGTTAGCAATCAGCCCCAGCATTTT. It is translated as CASRPRGVSNQPQHF.

The V call is TRBV29-1, the J call TRBJ2-2; 13 bases match TRBD2. The junction had 3 bases not matched to a gene; V was cut back by 6 bases and J by 5 bases. The CDR3 length is 14 residues. Germline V gene lookup returns CDR1 SQVTM and CDR2 ANQGSEA. The CDR3: CSVRLAGGTGELFF. CDR3 coding DNA: TGCAGCGTAAGACTAGCGGGGGGTACCGGGGAGCTGTTTTTT.

This chain connects TRBV11-2 to TRBJ1-2; possibly TRBD1 for D (6 bases). Germline CDR1 SGHAT, CDR2 FQNNGV. V lost 5 bases to trimming and J lost 6 bases, with 10 bases between them. CDR3 length: 12 residues. The CDR3 coding sequence is TGTGCCAGCAGCCCTGGACAGAATGGCTACACCTTC. The encoded protein is CASSPGQNGYTF.

This sequence joins TRBV6-6 and TRBJ2-4; TRBD2 aligns across 7 bases. The V and J ends lost 2 bases and 4 bases, in that order; junction bases with no gene match: 2. CDR3 size: 14 residues. The germline V gene encodes CDR1 MNHNY and CDR2 SVGAGI (reference sequence). The CDR3 here is CASSYLAEKNIQYF. CDR3 bases: TGTGCCAGCAGTTACCTAGCGGAAAAAAACATTCAGTACTTC.

The V call is TRBV27, the J call TRBJ1-2; D remains unclear. V lost 5 bases, J lost 7 bases, and 20 bases lay in between. The CDR3 has 15 residues. Germline CDR1 and CDR2: MNHEY and SMNVEV (reference sequence). The CDR3 reads CASSLFEHGRSGYTF. In DNA, the CDR3 is TGTGCCAGCAGTCTATTCGAGCATGGGAGAAGTGGCTACACCTTC.

This chain joins TRBV28 and TRBJ2-5; D unclear. V gave up 5 bases and J gave up 5 bases, with 9 bases separating them. This CDR3 contains 12 residues. Germline V CDR1 and CDR2: MDHEN, SYDVKM. The CDR3 DNA follows: TGTGCCAGCAGTCCTCCCGGGGAGACCCAGTACTTC. Protein product: CASSPPGETQYF.

The chain recombines TRBV28 with TRBJ2-7; maybe TRBD2 (5 bases). Germline V CDR1 and CDR2: MDHEN, SYDVKM. V dropped 7 bases and J dropped 4 bases, with 11 bases sitting between them. CDR3 size: 12 residues. The CDR3 DNA sequence: TGTGCCAGCACCTGGACGGGATACGAGCAGTACTTC. Translated: CASTWTGYEQYF.

The V call is TRBV29-1, the J call TRBJ1-2, with 9 bases that match TRBD1. The CDR3 is 13 residues long. Germline CDR1 SQVTM, CDR2 ANQGSEA. Trimming removed 4 bases from V and 7 bases from J; junction bases left unmatched: 7. The CDR3 reads CSVGDRATGGYTF. Here the CDR3 DNA reads TGCAGCGTTGGGGACAGGGCAACCGGTGGCTACACCTTC.

The V gene is TRBV6-1, the J gene TRBJ2-5; TRBD2 matches at 11 bases. The CDR3 is made up of 15 amino acids. J was trimmed by 5 bases and V by 8 bases; bases with no gene match: 10. Germline loops: CDR1 MNHNS, CDR2 SASEGT. Written as DNA, the CDR3 is TGTGCCAGCCAGCCATTAGCGGGAGGGTTGGAGACCCAGTACTTC. Its protein is CASQPLAGGLETQYF.

This chain links TRBV18 with TRBJ1-5; 8 positions agree with TRBD1. The V gene's germline CDR1 is KGHSH and CDR2 LQKENI. The CDR3 runs to 14 residues. V dropped 6 bases and J dropped 6; count of bases not matched to a gene: 7. In DNA, the CDR3 is TGTGCCAGCTCGCGGGGACAGGTGGGTCAGCCCCAGCATTTT. Residues: CASSRGQVGQPQHF.

V usage is TRBV10-3 and J usage is TRBJ1-2; a weak D match, TRBD1 (6 bases). V was trimmed by 3 bases and J by 5 bases, leaving 10 bases between them. This CDR3 has 13 residues. The germline CDR1 and CDR2 sequences are ENHRY and SYGVKD. CDR3 amino acids: CAISDEGGYGYTF. The CDR3 bases are TGTGCCATCAGTGACGAGGGGGGGTATGGCTACACCTTC.

The gene calls are TRBV18 and TRBJ2-1; 8 positions match TRBD2. Germline V CDR1 and CDR2: KGHSH, LQKENI. This CDR3 has 18 amino acids. V shed 2 bases and J 1 base; nucleotides not matched to a gene: 10. The CDR3, as DNA: TGTGCCAGCTCACCAATGGCGGGAGGTCCCCCGTCCTACAATGAGCAGTTCTTC. Its protein product is CASSPMAGGPPSYNEQFF.

The chain uses TRBV9 and TRBJ1-1; 7 bases align to TRBD1. The CDR3 totals 19 residues. V was pared by 2 bases and J by 1 base, with 17 bases of the junction left unmatched. Germline loops: CDR1 SGDLS, CDR2 YYNGEE. CDR3 sequence (DNA): TGTGCCAGCAGCGTGGGATTACAGGGGCGCGAACCGGGGAACACTGAAGCTTTCTTT. This encodes CASSVGLQGREPGNTEAFF. The variable domain in full, completed from reference TRBV9 and TRBJ1-1, reads DSGVTQTPKHLITATGQRVTLRCSPRSGDLSVYWYQQSLDQGLQFLIQYYNGEERAKGNILERFSAQQFPDLHSELNLSSLELGDSALYFCASSVGLQGREPGNTEAFFGQGTRLTVV.

The CDR3 sequence is CASSLGARDEKLFF. CDR3 bases: TGCGCCAGCAGCTTGGGGGCGCGTGATGAAAAACTGTTTTTT. The V gene is TRBV5-1, the J gene TRBJ1-4; D unclear. Trimming pared 0 bases from V and 6 bases from J, leaving 9 bases between. This CDR3 is built from 14 residues. Germline V lookup: CDR1 SGHRS, CDR2 YFSETQ.

This clone appeared a few times. This chain connects TRBV28 to TRBJ2-7; TRBD1 matches 10 bases. Germline V lookup: CDR1 MDHEN, CDR2 SYDVKM. The CDR3 runs to 14 residues. Losses at the gene ends were 5 bases for V and 5 bases for J; bases not matched to a gene: 6. Here the CDR3 DNA reads TGTGCCAGCAGTCTAAGACAGGGGGCGGACGAGCAGTACTTC. Its translation is CASSLRQGADEQYF.

The J gene is TRBJ1-1, the V gene TRBV29-1, with a possible D match to TRBD1 (5 bases). V shed 4 bases and J shed 0 bases, with 12 bases lying between them. CDR1 is SQVTM, CDR2 ANQGSEA, per germline. CDR3 length equals 14 residues. The CDR3 DNA is TGCAGCGTTGCGGGGGGGACCATGAACACTGAAGCTTTCTTT. Protein: CSVAGGTMNTEAFF.